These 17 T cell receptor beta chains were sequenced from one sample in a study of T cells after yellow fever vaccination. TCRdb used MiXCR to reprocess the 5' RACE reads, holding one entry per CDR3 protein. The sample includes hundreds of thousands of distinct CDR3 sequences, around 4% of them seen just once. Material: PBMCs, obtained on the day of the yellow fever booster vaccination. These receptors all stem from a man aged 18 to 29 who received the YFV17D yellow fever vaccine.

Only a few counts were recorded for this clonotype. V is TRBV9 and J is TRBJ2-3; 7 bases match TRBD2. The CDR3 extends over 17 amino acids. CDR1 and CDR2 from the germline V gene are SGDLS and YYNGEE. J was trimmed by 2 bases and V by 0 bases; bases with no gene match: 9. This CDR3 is CASSVGAASGLTDTQYF. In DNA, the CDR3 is TGTGCCAGCAGCGTAGGCGCGGCTAGCGGCCTCACAGATACGCAGTATTTT.

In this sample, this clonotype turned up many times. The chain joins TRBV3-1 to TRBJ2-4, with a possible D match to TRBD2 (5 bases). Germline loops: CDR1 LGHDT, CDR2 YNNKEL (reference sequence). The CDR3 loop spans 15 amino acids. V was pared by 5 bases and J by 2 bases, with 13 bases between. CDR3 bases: TGTGCCAGCAGCATAGCGTTTGTAACCAAAAACATTCAGTACTTC. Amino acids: CASSIAFVTKNIQYF. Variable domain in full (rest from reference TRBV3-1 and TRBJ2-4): DTAVSQTPKYLVTQMGNDKSIKCEQNLGHDTMYWYKQDSKKFLKIMFSYNNKELIINETVPNRFSPKSPDKAHLNLHINSLELGDSAVYFCASSIAFVTKNIQYFGAGTRLSVL.

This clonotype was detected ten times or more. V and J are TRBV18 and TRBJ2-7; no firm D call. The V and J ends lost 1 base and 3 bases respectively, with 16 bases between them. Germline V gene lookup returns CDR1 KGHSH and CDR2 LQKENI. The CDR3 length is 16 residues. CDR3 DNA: TGTGCCAGCTCACCACGTACAGTCAAGGAAATCTACGAGCAGTACTTC. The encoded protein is CASSPRTVKEIYEQYF.

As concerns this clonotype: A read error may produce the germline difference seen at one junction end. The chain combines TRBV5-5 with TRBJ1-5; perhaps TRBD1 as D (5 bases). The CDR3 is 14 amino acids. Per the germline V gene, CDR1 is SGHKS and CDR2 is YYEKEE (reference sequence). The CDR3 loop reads CASSTFQGEQPKHF. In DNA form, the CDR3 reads TGTGCCAGCAGCACCTTTCAAGGGGAACAGCCCAAGCATTTT.

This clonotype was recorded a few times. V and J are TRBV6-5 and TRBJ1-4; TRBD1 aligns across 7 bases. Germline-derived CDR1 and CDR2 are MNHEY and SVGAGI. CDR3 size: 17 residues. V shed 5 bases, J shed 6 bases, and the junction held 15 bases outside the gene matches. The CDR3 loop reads CASSLTPGGTVHEKLFF. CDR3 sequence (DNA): TGTGCCAGCAGTCTAACCCCCGGGGGGACAGTCCATGAAAAACTGTTTTTT.

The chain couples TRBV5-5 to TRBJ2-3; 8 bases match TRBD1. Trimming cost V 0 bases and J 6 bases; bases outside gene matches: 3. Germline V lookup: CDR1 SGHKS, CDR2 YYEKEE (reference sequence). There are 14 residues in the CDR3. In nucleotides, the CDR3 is TGTGCCAGCAGCTTGGAACAGGGGGACGATACGCAGTATTTT. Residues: CASSLEQGDDTQYF.

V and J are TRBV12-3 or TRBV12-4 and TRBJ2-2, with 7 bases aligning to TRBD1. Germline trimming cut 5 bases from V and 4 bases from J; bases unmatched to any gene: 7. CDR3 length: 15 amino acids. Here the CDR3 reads CASSPDRVITGELFF. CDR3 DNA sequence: TGTGCCAGCAGTCCCGACAGGGTTATCACCGGGGAGCTGTTTTTT.

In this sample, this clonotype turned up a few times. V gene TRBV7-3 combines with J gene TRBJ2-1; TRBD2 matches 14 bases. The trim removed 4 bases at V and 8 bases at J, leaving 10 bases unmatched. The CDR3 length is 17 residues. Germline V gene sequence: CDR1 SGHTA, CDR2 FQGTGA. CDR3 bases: TGTGCCAGCAGCTCCTACCCGACTAGCGGGGGGGCGGATGAGCAGTTCTTC. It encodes CASSSYPTSGGADEQFF.

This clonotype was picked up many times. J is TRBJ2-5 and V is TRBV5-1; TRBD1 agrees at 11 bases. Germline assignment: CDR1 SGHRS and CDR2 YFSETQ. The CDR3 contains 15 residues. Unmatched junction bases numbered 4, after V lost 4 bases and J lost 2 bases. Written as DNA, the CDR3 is TGCGCCAGCAGCATTGGGACAGGGGGGCAAGAGACCCAGTACTTC. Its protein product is CASSIGTGGQETQYF.

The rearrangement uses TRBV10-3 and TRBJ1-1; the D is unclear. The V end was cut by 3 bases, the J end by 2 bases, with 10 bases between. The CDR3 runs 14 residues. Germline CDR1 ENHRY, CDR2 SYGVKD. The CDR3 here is CAISDQEFNTEAFF. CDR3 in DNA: TGTGCCATCAGTGACCAGGAGTTTAACACTGAAGCTTTCTTT.

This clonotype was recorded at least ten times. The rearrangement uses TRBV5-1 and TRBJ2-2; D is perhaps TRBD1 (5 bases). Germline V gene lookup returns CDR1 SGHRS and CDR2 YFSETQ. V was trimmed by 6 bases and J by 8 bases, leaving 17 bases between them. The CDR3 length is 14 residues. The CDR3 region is CASNRLGETGELFF. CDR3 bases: TGCGCCAGCAACAGATTAGGGGAAACTGGGGAGCTGTTTTTT.

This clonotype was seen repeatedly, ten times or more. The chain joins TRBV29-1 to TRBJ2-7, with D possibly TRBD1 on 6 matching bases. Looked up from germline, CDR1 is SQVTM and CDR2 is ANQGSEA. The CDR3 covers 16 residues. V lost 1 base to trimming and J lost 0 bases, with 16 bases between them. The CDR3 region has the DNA TGCAGCGTTGAAGGAGCCCAGGGGAAGGGCTCCTACGAGCAGTACTTC. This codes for CSVEGAQGKGSYEQYF.

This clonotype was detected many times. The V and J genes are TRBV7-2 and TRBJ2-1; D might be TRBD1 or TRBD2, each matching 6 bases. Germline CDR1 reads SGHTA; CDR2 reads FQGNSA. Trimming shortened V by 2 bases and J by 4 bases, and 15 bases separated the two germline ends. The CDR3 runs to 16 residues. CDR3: CASSLSWGAVYNEQFF. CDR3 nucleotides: TGTGCCAGCAGCTTAAGTTGGGGGGCCGTTTACAATGAGCAGTTCTTC.

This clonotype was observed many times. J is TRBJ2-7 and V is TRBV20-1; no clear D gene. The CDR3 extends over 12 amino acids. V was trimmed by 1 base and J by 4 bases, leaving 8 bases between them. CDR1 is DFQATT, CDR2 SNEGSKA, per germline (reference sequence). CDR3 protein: CSARGKGYEQYF. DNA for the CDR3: TGCAGTGCTAGAGGTAAAGGGTACGAGCAGTACTTC.

CDR3 nucleotide sequence: TGCGCCAGCAGCTGGGGACGGAGTGAACAAGGCTACACCTTC. It encodes CASSWGRSEQGYTF. V gene TRBV5-1 combines with J gene TRBJ1-2, with D perhaps matching TRBD1 (5 bases). The germline V and J ends were trimmed by 3 bases and 8 bases, with 17 bases remaining between them. CDR1 is SGHRS, CDR2 YFSETQ, per germline. The CDR3 consists of 14 residues.

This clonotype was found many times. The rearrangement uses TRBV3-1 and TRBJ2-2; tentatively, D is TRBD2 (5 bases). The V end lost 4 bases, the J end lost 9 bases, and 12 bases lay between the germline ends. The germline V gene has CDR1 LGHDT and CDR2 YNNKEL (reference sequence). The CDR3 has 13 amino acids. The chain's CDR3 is CASSLGGARELFF. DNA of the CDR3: TGTGCCAGCAGCCTAGGAGGAGCCCGGGAGCTGTTTTTT.

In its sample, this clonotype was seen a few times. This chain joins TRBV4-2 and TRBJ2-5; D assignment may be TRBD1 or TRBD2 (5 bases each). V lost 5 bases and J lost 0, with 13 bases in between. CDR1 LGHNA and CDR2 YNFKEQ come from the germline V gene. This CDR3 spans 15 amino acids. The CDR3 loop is CASSSSGTDQETQYF. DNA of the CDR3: TGTGCCAGCAGCTCATCCGGGACGGACCAAGAGACCCAGTACTTC.